Following are 12 T cell receptor beta chains from one sample sequenced in a study of vaccination effects on CD4 cells after COVID-19. The antigens for these receptors are not known. Assay used: immunoSEQ multiplex PCR; TCRdb lists only in-frame clones, some missing. Of about 48,000 clones detected, 67% appear once; the ten largest clones hold roughly 5%. Subsequent to less than twelve days of culture, CD4+ T cells were isolated. The source material was CD4+ T cells from PBMCs cultured without peptide, sampled before COVID-19 vaccination. The receptor source for this set is a human donor who received a COVID-19 vaccine.

The chain carries TRBV25-1 and TRBJ1-1, with D unresolved. Trimming cost V 6 bases and J 0 bases, with 11 bases left between them. The CDR3 is made up of 14 amino acids. Germline V gene data show CDR1 as MGHDK and CDR2 as SYGVNS. The CDR3: CASRSVRMNTEAFF. CDR3 nucleotide sequence: TGTGCCAGCAGATCGGTTCGGATGAACACTGAAGCTTTCTTT.

Only a few counts were recorded for this clone. The CDR3 DNA reads TGTGACGTAGGCAGTAGCTCCTACGAGCAGTACTTC. It specifies CDVGSSSYEQYF. The gene calls are TRBV27 and TRBJ2-7; D remains unclear. Germline V lookup: CDR1 MNHEY, CDR2 SMNVEV (reference sequence). The CDR3 is 12 amino acids.

The chain joins TRBV5-1 to TRBJ1-5; possibly TRBD1 for D (5 bases). The CDR3 covers 15 residues. Trimming left V 4 bases short and J 1 base short, with 12 bases between. CDR1 is SGHRS and CDR2 is YFSETQ in the germline V gene. CDR3 sequence (DNA): TGCGCCAGCAGCCAGGGAGACGGGAGCAATCAGCCCCAGCATTTT. This sequence encodes CASSQGDGSNQPQHF.

The chain combines TRBV7-2 with TRBJ2-5; D remains ambiguous. Germline-derived CDR1 and CDR2 are SGHTA and FQGNSA. V lost 1 base and J 5 bases, leaving 8 bases between the germline ends. The length of the CDR3 is 13 residues. The CDR3 reads CASSLGVEETQYF. The CDR3 DNA sequence: TGTGCCAGCAGCTTAGGCGTTGAGGAGACCCAGTACTTC.

The chain has TRBV3-1 (or the pseudogene TRBV3-2) and TRBJ1-1, with 10 bases lining up with TRBD1. The CDR3 covers 15 residues. With V trimmed by 4 bases and J by 5 bases, 7 bases remained unmatched. CDR1 and CDR2 from the germline V gene are LGHDT and YNNKEL (reference sequence). The CDR3 reads CASSPRQGAGTEAFF. The CDR3 DNA reads TGTGCCAGCAGCCCCAGACAGGGGGCGGGTACTGAAGCTTTCTTT.

The chain combines TRBV11-3 with TRBJ2-3, with 10 bases fitting TRBD2. The V gene end was trimmed by 4 bases and the J gene end by 1 base; junction bases not matched to a gene: 5. CDR1 and CDR2 (germline): SGHNT, YENEEA. The CDR3 covers 16 residues. The chain's CDR3 is CASSSSTSGGTDTQYF. The CDR3, as DNA: TGTGCCAGCAGCTCCAGCACTAGCGGGGGCACAGATACGCAGTATTTT.

The V gene is TRBV28, the J gene TRBJ1-2; 9 positions agree with TRBD1. Per germline, CDR1 MDHEN and CDR2 SYDVKM. The CDR3 consists of 15 residues. J lost 4 bases, V lost 6 bases, and 9 bases had no gene match. The CDR3 protein is CASSLDRGSPYGYTF. For the CDR3, the DNA is TGTGCCAGCAGCCTGGACAGGGGTTCCCCCTATGGCTACACCTTC.

The gene calls are TRBV2 and TRBJ1-1; D may be TRBD1 (6 bases). This CDR3 has 15 amino acids. CDR1 SNHLY and CDR2 FYNNEI come from the germline V gene. The ends were cut back, 2 bases at V and 1 base at J, with 11 bases in the middle. CDR3 sequence reads: CASSEQGRGNTEAFF. CDR3 sequence (DNA): TGTGCCAGCAGTGAACAAGGCAGGGGGAACACTGAAGCTTTCTTT.

Only a few counts were recorded for this clone. The V call is TRBV5-6, the J call TRBJ1-6; tentative D call: TRBD1 (6 bases). The germline CDR1 and CDR2 sequences are SGHDT and YYEEEE. Trimming removed 0 bases from V and 4 bases from J, with 8 bases in between. The CDR3 is 15 amino acids. Here the CDR3 reads CASSLAGAYNSPLHF. In DNA form, the CDR3 reads TGTGCCAGCAGCTTGGCGGGGGCTTATAATTCACCCCTCCACTTT.

The genes are TRBV27 and TRBJ1-4, with TRBD1 matching 7 bases. Germline V CDR1 and CDR2: MNHEY, SMNVEV (reference sequence). The junction had 4 bases not matched to a gene; V was cut back by 4 bases and J by 8 bases. The length of the CDR3 is 13 residues. The CDR3 is CASSYSTGEKLFF. For the CDR3, the DNA is TGTGCCAGCAGTTATTCGACAGGGGAAAAACTGTTTTTT.

This chain uses TRBV5-6 with TRBJ1-6, with unresolved D. V lost 3 bases and J lost 7, with 11 bases in between. The CDR3 consists of 14 residues. Germline CDR1 reads SGHDT; CDR2 reads YYEEEE. The CDR3 spells CASSSLKLNSPLHF. CDR3 sequence (DNA): TGTGCCAGCAGCTCCCTAAAACTCAATTCACCCCTCCACTTT.

The V and J genes are TRBV30 and TRBJ1-1, with 10 bases matching TRBD1. V lost 7 bases, J lost 3 bases, and 5 bases stayed unmatched. Per the germline V gene, CDR1 is GTSNPN and CDR2 is SVGIG (reference sequence). This CDR3 region has 13 residues. The CDR3 DNA reads TGTGCCTTCAGGACAGGGGGAGACACTGAAGCTTTCTTT. Translation: CAFRTGGDTEAFF.